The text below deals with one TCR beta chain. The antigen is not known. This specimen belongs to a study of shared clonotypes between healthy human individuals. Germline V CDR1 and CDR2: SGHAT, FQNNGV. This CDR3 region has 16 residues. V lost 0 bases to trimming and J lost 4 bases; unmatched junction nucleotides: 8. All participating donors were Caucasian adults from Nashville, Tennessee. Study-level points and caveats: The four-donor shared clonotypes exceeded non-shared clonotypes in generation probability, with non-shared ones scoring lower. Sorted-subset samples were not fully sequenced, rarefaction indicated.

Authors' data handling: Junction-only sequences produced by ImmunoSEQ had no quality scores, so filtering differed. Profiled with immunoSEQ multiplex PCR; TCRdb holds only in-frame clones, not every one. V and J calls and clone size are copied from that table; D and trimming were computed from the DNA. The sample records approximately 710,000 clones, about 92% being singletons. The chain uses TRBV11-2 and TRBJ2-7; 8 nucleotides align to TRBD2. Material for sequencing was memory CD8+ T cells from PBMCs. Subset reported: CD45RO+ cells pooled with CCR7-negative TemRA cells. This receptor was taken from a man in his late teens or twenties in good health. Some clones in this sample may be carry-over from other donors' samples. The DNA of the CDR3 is TGTGCCAGCAGCTTAGAGTCCGGGACTAGGGGATACGAGCAGTACTTC. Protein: CASSLESGTRGYEQYF.